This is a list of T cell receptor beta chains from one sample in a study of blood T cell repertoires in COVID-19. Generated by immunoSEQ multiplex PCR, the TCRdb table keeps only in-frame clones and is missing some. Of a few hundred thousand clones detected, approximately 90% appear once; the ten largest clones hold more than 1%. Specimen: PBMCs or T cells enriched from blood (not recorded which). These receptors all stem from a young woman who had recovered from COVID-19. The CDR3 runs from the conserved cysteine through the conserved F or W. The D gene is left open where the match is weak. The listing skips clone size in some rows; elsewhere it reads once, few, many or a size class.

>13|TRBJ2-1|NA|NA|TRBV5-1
TGCGCCAGCAAGAGACTACCGGAGAATGAGCAGTTCTTC
CASKRLPENEQFF
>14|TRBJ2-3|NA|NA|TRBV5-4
TGTGCCAGCAGCTCCTCTTTAGAGGTTAATACGCAGTATTTT
CASSSSLEVNTQYF
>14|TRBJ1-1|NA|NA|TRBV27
TGTGCCAGCAGTTTTAGGACAGCGAGCACTGAAGCTTTCTTT
CASSFRTASTEAFF
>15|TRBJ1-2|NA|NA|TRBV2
TGTGCCAGCAGTGAGGTCAACAGTCGTAACTATGGCTACACCTTC
CASSEVNSRNYGYTF
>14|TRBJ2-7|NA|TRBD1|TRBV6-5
TGTGCCAGCAGTTACGGGGACAGGGAATTCGAGCAGTACTTC
CASSYGDREFEQYF
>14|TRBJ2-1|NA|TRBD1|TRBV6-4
TGTGCCACCGCCCCTGACAGGGTAAGACATGAGCAGTTCTTC
CATAPDRVRHEQFF
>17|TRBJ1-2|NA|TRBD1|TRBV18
TGTGCCAGCTCCCCGGAAAGCTGGACAGGGGCCCCTCCTGGCTACACCTTC
CASSPESWTGAPPGYTF
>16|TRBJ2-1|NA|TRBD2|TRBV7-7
TGTGCTAGCAGCTTAGCATTAGCGGGGGGGGTTGGCGAGCAGTTCTTC
CASSLALAGGVGEQFF
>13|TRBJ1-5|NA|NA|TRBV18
TGTGCCAGCTCACGAGCCAGCAATCAGCCCCAGCATTTT
CASSRASNQPQHF
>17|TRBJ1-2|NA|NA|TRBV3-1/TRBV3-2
TGTGCCAGCAGCCAAGATAGCGTCGGGGAGGGCTTCTATGGCTACACCTTC
CASSQDSVGEGFYGYTF
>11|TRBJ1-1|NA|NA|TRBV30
TGTGCCTGGAGTTATTCCACTGAAGCTTTCTTT
CAWSYSTEAFF
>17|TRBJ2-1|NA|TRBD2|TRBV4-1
TGCGCCAGCAGCCAATATCCGACTAGCGGGGGGGTGGGTGAGCAGTTCTTC
CASSQYPTSGGVGEQFF
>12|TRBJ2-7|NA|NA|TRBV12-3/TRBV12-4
TGTGCCAGCAGTTTGAGAGGGTACGAGCAGTACTTC
CASSLRGYEQYF
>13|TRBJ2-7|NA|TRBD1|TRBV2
TGTGCCAGCAGACGGACAGGGGTCGTCGAGCAGTACTTC
CASRRTGVVEQYF
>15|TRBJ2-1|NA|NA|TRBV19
TGTGCCAGTAGTATTCTCGGACTTGACTACAATGAGCAGTTCTTC
CASSILGLDYNEQFF
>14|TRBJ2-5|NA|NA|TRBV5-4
TGTGCCAGCAGCTTGGGGGGGGTTCCAGAGACCCAGTACTTC
CASSLGGVPETQYF
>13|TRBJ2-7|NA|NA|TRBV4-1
TGCGCCAGCAGCCAATTCGACACGCCCGGGCAGTACTTC
CASSQFDTPGQYF
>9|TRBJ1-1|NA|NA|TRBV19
TGCATCTGGGAGGTTGAAGCTTTCTTT
CIWEVEAFF
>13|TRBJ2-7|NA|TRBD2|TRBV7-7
TGTGCTAGCAGCTTCGGACTAGGAAGGGAGCAGTACTTC
CASSFGLGREQYF
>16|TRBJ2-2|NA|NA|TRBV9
TGTGCCAGCAGCACCCGGACAATAACGAACACCGGGGAGCTGTTTTTT
CASSTRTITNTGELFF
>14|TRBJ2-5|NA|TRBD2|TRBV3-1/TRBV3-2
TGTGCCAGCAGCCATGGGCGTCTAGCGGGGACCCAGTACTTC
CASSHGRLAGTQYF
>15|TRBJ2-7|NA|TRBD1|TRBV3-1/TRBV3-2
TGTGCCAGCAGCCAGGCCGGGACAGGAGCCTACGAGCAGTACTTC
CASSQAGTGAYEQYF
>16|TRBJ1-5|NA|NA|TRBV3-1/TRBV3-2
TGTGCCAGCAGCCAGGGACTCCCACATAGCAATCAGCCCCAGCATTTT
CASSQGLPHSNQPQHF
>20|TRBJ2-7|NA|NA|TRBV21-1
TGTGCCAGCAGCAAAGTTCCACTAAGCGACTCGACAGGGAGCTCCTACGAGCAGTACTTC
CASSKVPLSDSTGSSYEQYF
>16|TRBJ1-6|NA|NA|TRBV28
TGTGCCAGCAGCCGTGGGGGCGCCCCTAATAATTCACCCCTCCACTTT
CASSRGGAPNNSPLHF
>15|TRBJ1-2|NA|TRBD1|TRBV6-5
TGTGCCAGCAGTTACTGGACAGGGGACTCTAATGGCTACACCTTC
CASSYWTGDSNGYTF
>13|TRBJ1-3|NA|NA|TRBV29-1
TGCAGCGTTGACAGGGAGGCTGGAAACACCATATATTTT
CSVDREAGNTIYF
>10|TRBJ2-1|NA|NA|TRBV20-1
TGCAGTGCTATTCAGAATGAGCAGTTCTTC
CSAIQNEQFF
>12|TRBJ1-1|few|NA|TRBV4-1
TGCGCCAGCAGCCAGGCGGGTCTCGAAGCTTTCTTT
CASSQAGLEAFF
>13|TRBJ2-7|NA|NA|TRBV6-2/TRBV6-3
TGTGCCAGCAGTTACATCGGGGGTTACGAGCAGTACTTC
CASSYIGGYEQYF
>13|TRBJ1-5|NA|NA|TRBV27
TGTGCCAGCAGTTTGTCGGGATATCAGCCCCAGCATTTT
CASSLSGYQPQHF
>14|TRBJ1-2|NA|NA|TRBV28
TGTGCCAGCAGACCTCCAGGAGGTAACTATGGCTACACCTTC
CASRPPGGNYGYTF
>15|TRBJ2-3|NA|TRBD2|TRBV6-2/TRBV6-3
TGTGCCAGCAGCCCCATAGCGGGGGGCACAGATACGCAGTATTTT
CASSPIAGGTDTQYF
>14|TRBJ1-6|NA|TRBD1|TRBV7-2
TGTGCCAGCAGTCAGGGGGAGCGTAATTCACCCCTCCACTTT
CASSQGERNSPLHF
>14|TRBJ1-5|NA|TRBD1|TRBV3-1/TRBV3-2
TGTGCCAGCAGCCAGGGACAGGGAAACCAGCCCCAGCATTTT
CASSQGQGNQPQHF
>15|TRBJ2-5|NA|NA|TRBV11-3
TGTGCCAGCAGTTTGGGGCCCACCCCAGGGGAGACCCAGTACTTC
CASSLGPTPGETQYF
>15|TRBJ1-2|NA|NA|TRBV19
TGTGCCAGTAGTATAGGTGGCACGGAGACTAATGGCTACACCTTC
CASSIGGTETNGYTF
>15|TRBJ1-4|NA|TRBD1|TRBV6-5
TGTGCCAGCAGGCAACAGGGGCTAGCTAATGAAAAACTGTTTTTT
CASRQQGLANEKLFF
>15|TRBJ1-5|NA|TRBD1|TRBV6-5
TGTGCCAGCAATGGACAGGGCGGGAGCAATCAGCCCCAGCATTTT
CASNGQGGSNQPQHF
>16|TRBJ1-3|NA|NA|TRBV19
TGTGCCAGTAGCTTCGGACAGATATCACCTGGAAACACCATATATTTT
CASSFGQISPGNTIYF
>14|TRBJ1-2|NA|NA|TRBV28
TGTGCCAGCAGTTTCCCTACAGGGAACTATGGCTACACCTTC
CASSFPTGNYGYTF
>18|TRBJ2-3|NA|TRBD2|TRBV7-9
TGTGCCAGCAGCGGAACTAGCGGGGGGCGGGAAAGCACAGATACGCAGTATTTT
CASSGTSGGRESTDTQYF
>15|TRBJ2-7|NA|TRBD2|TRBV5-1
TGCGCCAGCAGCCAACCGACTAGCGGGTTCAACGAGCAGTACTTC
CASSQPTSGFNEQYF
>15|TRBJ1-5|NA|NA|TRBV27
TGTGCCAGCAGCCCCCATAGGGGTAGCAATCAGCCCCAGCATTTT
CASSPHRGSNQPQHF
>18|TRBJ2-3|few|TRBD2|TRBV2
TGTGCCAGCAGCACCACCTACACTAGCGGGAGTAGCACAGATACGCAGTATTTT
CASSTTYTSGSSTDTQYF
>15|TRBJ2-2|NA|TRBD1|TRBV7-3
TGTGCCAGCGGAAAGGGACAGCGACCCACCGGGGAGCTGTTTTTT
CASGKGQRPTGELFF